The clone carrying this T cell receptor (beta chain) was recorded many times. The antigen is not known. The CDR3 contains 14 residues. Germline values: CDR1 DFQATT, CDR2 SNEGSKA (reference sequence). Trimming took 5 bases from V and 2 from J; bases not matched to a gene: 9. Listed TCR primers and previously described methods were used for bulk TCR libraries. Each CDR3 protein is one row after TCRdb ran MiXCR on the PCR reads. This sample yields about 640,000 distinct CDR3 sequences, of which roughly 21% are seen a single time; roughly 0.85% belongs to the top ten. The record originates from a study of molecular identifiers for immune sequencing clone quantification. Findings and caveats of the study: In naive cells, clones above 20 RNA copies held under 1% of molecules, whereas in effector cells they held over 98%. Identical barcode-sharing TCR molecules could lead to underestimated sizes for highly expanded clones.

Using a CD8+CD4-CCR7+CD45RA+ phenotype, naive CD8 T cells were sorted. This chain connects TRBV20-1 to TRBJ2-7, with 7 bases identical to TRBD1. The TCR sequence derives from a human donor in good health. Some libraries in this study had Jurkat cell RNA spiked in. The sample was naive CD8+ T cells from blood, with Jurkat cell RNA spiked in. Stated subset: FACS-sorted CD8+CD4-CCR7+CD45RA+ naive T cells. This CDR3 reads CSADTGTEAYEQYF. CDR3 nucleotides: TGCAGTGCTGACACCGGGACAGAGGCCTACGAGCAGTACTTC.